This entry lists 21 T cell receptor beta chains sequenced from one sample in a study of blood T cell repertoires in COVID-19. Sequencing was performed with immunoSEQ multiplex PCR; in TCRdb, only in-frame clones are kept and a portion is missing. There are 200,000 or so clones in the sample; just under 85% occur only once, and 6.5% to 8.5% lies in the top ten. What was sequenced was peripheral blood. Receptors originate from a human donor with acute or convalescent COVID-19. The donor label of this sample is uncertain.

The chain carries TRBV18 and TRBJ1-6; D gene unclear. Trimming removed 3 bases from V and 3 bases from J, with 9 bases in between. CDR3 length equals 15 residues. Germline-derived CDR1 and CDR2 are KGHSH and LQKENI. The CDR3 DNA sequence: TGTGCCAGCTCACCGGCAGGCTTCTATAATTCACCCCTCCACTTT. It specifies CASSPAGFYNSPLHF.

The V and J genes are TRBV7-2 and TRBJ2-7, with a weak D call TRBD1 (6 bases). Germline lookup yields CDR1 SGHTA and CDR2 FQGNSA. With 6 bases removed from V and 0 bases from J, the gap between germline ends came to 15 bases. The CDR3 has 15 amino acids. The CDR3 DNA sequence: TGTGCCAGCAGACTCGGACAGTTCGGCTCCTACGAGCAGTACTTC. Its protein is CASRLGQFGSYEQYF.

This clone has a handful of counts. V and J are TRBV27 and TRBJ1-5; a possible D gene is TRBD1 (6 bases). This CDR3 is 14 amino acids long. CDR1 is MNHEY and CDR2 is SMNVEV in the germline V gene (reference sequence). Trimming left V 4 bases short and J 10 bases short, with 17 bases between. CDR3 DNA sequence: TGTGCCAGCAGTTCAAGGGGGGGAATGGATCCCCAGCATTTT. It yields the protein CASSSRGGMDPQHF.

The chain couples TRBV6-5 to TRBJ1-5; D remains ambiguous. V dropped 7 bases and J dropped 1 base, with 14 bases sitting between them. Germline lookup yields CDR1 MNHEY and CDR2 SVGAGI. CDR3 length: 15 amino acids. CDR3 nucleotides: TGTGCCAGCAAAGAGTCTTCGGGGAGCAATCAGCCCCAGCATTTT. Its protein is CASKESSGSNQPQHF.

The rearrangement links TRBV6-6 to TRBJ1-2, with a tentative D call TRBD1 (5 bases). From germline, CDR1 is MNHNY and CDR2 SVGAGI (reference sequence). The CDR3 runs 15 residues. The germline V and J ends were trimmed by 4 bases and 4 bases, with 16 bases remaining between them. CDR3 in amino acids: CASSLGQTPFYGYTF. The CDR3 bases are TGTGCCAGCAGTTTAGGACAAACCCCGTTCTATGGCTACACCTTC.

V usage is TRBV2 and J usage is TRBJ1-2; D not resolved. CDR1 SNHLY and CDR2 FYNNEI come from the germline V gene. CDR3 size: 12 residues. Trimming removed 2 bases from V and 4 bases from J, with 5 bases in between. For the CDR3, the DNA is TGTGCCAGCAGTGAAAGCGGCTATGGCTACACCTTC. This codes for CASSESGYGYTF.

The J gene is TRBJ2-1, the V gene TRBV6-5; TRBD2 might be the D (5 bases). Germline CDR1 is MNHEY and CDR2 is SVGAGI. The ends were cut back, 2 bases at V and 7 bases at J, with 15 bases in the middle. The CDR3 consists of 15 residues. CDR3 region: CASSYNYEGINEQFF. The DNA of the CDR3 is TGTGCCAGCAGTTACAACTACGAGGGAATAAATGAGCAGTTCTTC.

The chain combines TRBV28 with TRBJ2-7, with D unclear. The germline CDR1 and CDR2 sequences are MDHEN and SYDVKM. This CDR3 is 13 amino acids long. V shed 1 base and J shed 6 bases, with 10 bases lying between them. This CDR3 reads CASSLSHRAEQYF. For the CDR3, the DNA is TGTGCCAGCAGTTTATCCCACAGAGCCGAGCAGTACTTC.

The V gene is TRBV27, the J gene TRBJ2-7; 9 bases agree with TRBD1. V lost 5 bases, J lost 7 bases, and 6 bases stayed unmatched. The CDR3 runs 13 residues. In germline, CDR1 is MNHEY, CDR2 SMNVEV (reference sequence). The chain's CDR3 is CASSPWDRAEQYF. The CDR3 bases are TGTGCCAGCAGTCCATGGGACAGGGCTGAGCAGTACTTC.

V and J are TRBV6-5 and TRBJ1-5; 10 bases line up with TRBD1. Per germline, CDR1 MNHEY and CDR2 SVGAGI. With 7 bases clipped from V and 6 bases from J, the junction kept 9 bases outside the gene matches. CDR3 length: 15 amino acids. The CDR3 here is CASTAGTGAIQPQHF. Here the CDR3 DNA reads TGTGCCAGCACCGCGGGGACAGGGGCTATTCAGCCCCAGCATTTT.

The V and J genes are TRBV5-1 and TRBJ1-1, with D perhaps matching TRBD1 (5 bases). In germline, CDR1 is SGHRS, CDR2 YFSETQ. Trimming took 0 bases from V and 3 from J, leaving 15 bases between them. The CDR3 length is 16 residues. CDR3 bases: TGCGCCAGCAGCTTGGCCGTCAGGGCCACGGACACTGAAGCTTTCTTT. Protein product: CASSLAVRATDTEAFF.

The genes are TRBV7-9 and TRBJ2-3, with D unresolved. Per germline, CDR1 SEHNR and CDR2 FQNEAQ (reference sequence). This CDR3 is built from 12 residues. Trimming shortened V by 5 bases and J by 4 bases, and 7 bases separated the two germline ends. The CDR3 loop is CASSGSSDTQYF. CDR3 in DNA: TGTGCCAGCAGCGGCAGTTCAGATACGCAGTATTTT.

This chain links TRBV25-1 with TRBJ2-5, with 8 bases fitting TRBD2. The CDR3 is made up of 13 amino acids. The germline CDR1 and CDR2 sequences are MGHDK and SYGVNS. Trimming at V came to 6 bases and at J to 1 base, leaving 1 base not matched to a gene. CDR3 in DNA: TGTGCCAGCAGCCGGGGGGGCCAAGAGACCCAGTACTTC. Amino acid sequence: CASSRGGQETQYF.

The chain is built from TRBV30 and TRBJ1-5, with a tentative D call TRBD1 (6 bases). CDR3 size: 15 residues. Deletions cut 0 bases from V and 6 bases from J, with 15 bases between. The germline V gene has CDR1 GTSNPN and CDR2 SVGIG (reference sequence). The CDR3 protein is CAWSVLGGAGQPQHF. CDR3 nucleotide sequence: TGTGCCTGGAGTGTACTTGGGGGGGCAGGTCAGCCCCAGCATTTT.

The chain has TRBV5-5 and TRBJ2-1; no clear D gene. V was clipped by 7 bases and J by 6 bases, with 20 bases between them. CDR1 is SGHKS and CDR2 is YYEKEE in the germline V gene (reference sequence). The length of the CDR3 is 15 residues. CDR3 sequence: CASLILTSLPNEQFF. The CDR3 coding sequence is TGTGCCAGCCTTATACTTACCTCTCTACCCAATGAGCAGTTCTTC.

This clone was observed many times. V is TRBV2 and J is TRBJ2-1; the match to TRBD1 covers 7 bases. Germline trimming cut 6 bases from V and 0 bases from J; bases unmatched to any gene: 2. The CDR3 has 14 residues. The germline CDR1 and CDR2 sequences are SNHLY and FYNNEI. The DNA for the CDR3 is TGTGCCAGCAGGGGACAGAACTCCTACAATGAGCAGTTCTTC. Translating it yields CASRGQNSYNEQFF.

As DNA, the CDR3 is TGTGCCAGCCTACGGACAGGGTACAATGAGCAGTTCTTC. Its protein is CASLRTGYNEQFF. The J gene is TRBJ2-1, the V gene TRBV28; 8 bases line up with TRBD1. This CDR3 has 13 amino acids. V shed 8 bases, J shed 4 bases, and the junction held 4 bases outside the gene matches. Germline CDR1 MDHEN, CDR2 SYDVKM.

This chain uses TRBV6-2 or TRBV6-3 with TRBJ1-5; D might be TRBD1 (5 bases). The germline V gene encodes CDR1 MNHEY and CDR2 SVGEGT. Deletions cut 4 bases from V and 4 bases from J, with 17 bases between. The length of the CDR3 is 16 residues. CDR3 sequence: CASSSQGIKANQPQHF. The CDR3 bases are TGTGCCAGCAGTTCGCAGGGAATTAAGGCAAATCAGCCCCAGCATTTT.

The chain employs TRBV5-1 and TRBJ1-1; maybe TRBD1 (5 bases). Trimming left V 3 bases short and J 6 bases short, with 9 bases between. The length of the CDR3 is 12 residues. Germline assignment: CDR1 SGHRS and CDR2 YFSETQ. The DNA of the CDR3 is TGCGCCAGCAGCTCAGGGTTCGCTGAAGCTTTCTTT. It translates to CASSSGFAEAFF.

The chain is built from TRBV3-1 (or the pseudogene TRBV3-2) and TRBJ2-1; 12 nucleotides line up with TRBD2. This CDR3 contains 14 residues. With 7 bases clipped from V and 7 bases from J, the junction kept 5 bases outside the gene matches. The germline gives CDR1 LGHDT, CDR2 YNNKEL (reference sequence). This CDR3 reads CASTLAGGSNEQFF. In nucleotides, the CDR3 is TGTGCCAGCACCCTAGCGGGAGGGTCAAATGAGCAGTTCTTC.

J is TRBJ2-3 and V is TRBV5-1, with TRBD2 as a possible D gene (5 bases). Germline V gene sequence: CDR1 SGHRS, CDR2 YFSETQ. V was cut by 0 bases and J by 1 base, with 12 bases left in between. The CDR3 is 16 residues long. CDR3: CASSLVRLGGTDTQYF. In DNA form, the CDR3 reads TGCGCCAGCAGCTTGGTTAGACTGGGAGGCACAGATACGCAGTATTTT.